This T cell receptor (beta chain) emerged from a study of blood T cell repertoires in COVID-19. The wider study: Whether acute or convalescent, the COVID-19 samples came from the United States, Italy and Spain. PBMCs, B-cell-depleted T cells, or T cells provided the cDNA or gDNA that made up the material.

In the original processing: For nucleated cells, counts were estimated from reference gene primer amplification. The assay was immunoSEQ multiplex PCR, and TCRdb's table has in-frame clones only and misses some. V and J calls and clone size are given by that table; D and trimming were obtained from the DNA. Of about 320,000 clones in the sample, almost 85% were seen once. In germline, CDR1 is SGHNT, CDR2 YENEEA. V lost 5 bases and J 1 base, leaving 14 bases between the germline ends. The length of the CDR3 is 16 residues. This TCR came from a human donor in a cohort sampled during active COVID-19. The chain recombines TRBV11-3 with TRBJ2-2; D possibly corresponds to TRBD1 (5 bases). The sample comprised peripheral blood. This CDR3 reads CASSPQTEKNTGELFF. CDR3 in DNA: TGTGCCAGCAGCCCCCAGACAGAGAAGAACACCGGGGAGCTGTTTTTT.